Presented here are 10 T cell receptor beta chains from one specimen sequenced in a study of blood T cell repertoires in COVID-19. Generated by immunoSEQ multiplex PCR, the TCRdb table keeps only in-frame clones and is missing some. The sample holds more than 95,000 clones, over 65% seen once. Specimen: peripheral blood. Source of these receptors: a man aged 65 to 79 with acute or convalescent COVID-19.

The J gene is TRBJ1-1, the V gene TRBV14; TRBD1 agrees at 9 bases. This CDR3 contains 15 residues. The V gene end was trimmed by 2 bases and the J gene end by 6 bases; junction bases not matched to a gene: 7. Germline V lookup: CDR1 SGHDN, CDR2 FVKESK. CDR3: CASSQTGGWRAEAFF. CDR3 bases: TGTGCCAGCAGCCAAACAGGGGGCTGGCGCGCTGAAGCTTTCTTT. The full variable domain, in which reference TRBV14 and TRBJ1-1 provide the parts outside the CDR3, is EAGVTQFPSHSVIEKGQTVTLRCDPISGHDNLYWYRRVMGKEIKFLLHFVKESKQDESGMPNNRFLAERTGGTYSTLKVQPAELEDSGVYFCASSQTGGWRAEAFFGQGTRLTVV.

CDR3 sequence: CASSVDKAGVNTGELFF. In DNA form, the CDR3 reads TGTGCCAGCAGCGTAGATAAAGCGGGAGTCAACACCGGGGAGCTGTTTTTT. The rearrangement links TRBV9 to TRBJ2-2; 8 nucleotides match TRBD2. Germline V gene sequence: CDR1 SGDLS, CDR2 YYNGEE. J gave up 2 bases and V 0 bases, and 6 bases lay outside the gene matches. The CDR3 is 17 residues long.

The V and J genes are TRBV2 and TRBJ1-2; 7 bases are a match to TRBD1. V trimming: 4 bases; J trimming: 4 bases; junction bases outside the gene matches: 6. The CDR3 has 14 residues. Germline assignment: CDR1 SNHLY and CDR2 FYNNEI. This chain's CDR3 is CASSVKGAAYGYTF. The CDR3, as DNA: TGTGCCAGCAGTGTAAAGGGGGCGGCCTATGGCTACACCTTC.

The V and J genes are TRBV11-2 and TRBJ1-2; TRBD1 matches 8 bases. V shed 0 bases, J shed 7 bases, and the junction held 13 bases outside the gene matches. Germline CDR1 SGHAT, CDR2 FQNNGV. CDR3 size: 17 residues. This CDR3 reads CASSLEGADREDVGYTF. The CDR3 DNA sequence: TGTGCCAGCAGCTTAGAAGGAGCGGACAGGGAAGACGTTGGCTACACCTTC.

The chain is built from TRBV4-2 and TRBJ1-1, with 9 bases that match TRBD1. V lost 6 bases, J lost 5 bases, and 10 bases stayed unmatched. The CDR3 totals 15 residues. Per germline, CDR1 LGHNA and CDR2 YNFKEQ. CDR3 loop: CASRSYGQGSTEAFF. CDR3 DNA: TGTGCCAGCAGATCCTATGGACAGGGGAGTACTGAAGCTTTCTTT.

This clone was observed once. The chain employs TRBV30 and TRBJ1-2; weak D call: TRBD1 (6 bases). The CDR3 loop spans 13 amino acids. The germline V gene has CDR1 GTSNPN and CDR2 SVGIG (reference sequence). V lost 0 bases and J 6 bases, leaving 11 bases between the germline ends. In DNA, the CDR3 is TGTGCCTGGAGTGTATTTAAGGGGGATGGCTACACCTTC. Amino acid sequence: CAWSVFKGDGYTF.

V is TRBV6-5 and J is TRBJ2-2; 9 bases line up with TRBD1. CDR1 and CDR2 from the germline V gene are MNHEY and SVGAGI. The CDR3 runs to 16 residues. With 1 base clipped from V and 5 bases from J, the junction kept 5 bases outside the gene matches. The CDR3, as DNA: TGTGCCAGCAGTTACTACCCGGGACAGGGAACCGGGGAGCTGTTTTTT. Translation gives CASSYYPGQGTGELFF.

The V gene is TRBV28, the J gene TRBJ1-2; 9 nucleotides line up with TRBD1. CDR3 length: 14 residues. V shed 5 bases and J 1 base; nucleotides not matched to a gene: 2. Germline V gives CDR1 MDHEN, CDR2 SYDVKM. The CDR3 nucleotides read TGTGCCAGCAGTCAGACAGGGGGTAACTATGGCTACACCTTC. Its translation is CASSQTGGNYGYTF.

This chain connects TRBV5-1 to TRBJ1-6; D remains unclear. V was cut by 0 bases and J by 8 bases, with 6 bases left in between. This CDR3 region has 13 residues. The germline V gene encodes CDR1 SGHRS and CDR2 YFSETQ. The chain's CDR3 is CASSLAGYSPLHF. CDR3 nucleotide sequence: TGCGCCAGCAGCTTGGCCGGTTATTCACCCCTCCACTTT.

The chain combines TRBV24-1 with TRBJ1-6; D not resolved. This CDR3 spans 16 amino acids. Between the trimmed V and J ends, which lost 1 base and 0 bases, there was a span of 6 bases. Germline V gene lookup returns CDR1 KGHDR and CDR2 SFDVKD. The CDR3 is CATSDLGSSYNSPLHF. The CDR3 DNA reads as TGTGCCACCAGTGATTTAGGGAGCTCCTATAATTCACCCCTCCACTTT.